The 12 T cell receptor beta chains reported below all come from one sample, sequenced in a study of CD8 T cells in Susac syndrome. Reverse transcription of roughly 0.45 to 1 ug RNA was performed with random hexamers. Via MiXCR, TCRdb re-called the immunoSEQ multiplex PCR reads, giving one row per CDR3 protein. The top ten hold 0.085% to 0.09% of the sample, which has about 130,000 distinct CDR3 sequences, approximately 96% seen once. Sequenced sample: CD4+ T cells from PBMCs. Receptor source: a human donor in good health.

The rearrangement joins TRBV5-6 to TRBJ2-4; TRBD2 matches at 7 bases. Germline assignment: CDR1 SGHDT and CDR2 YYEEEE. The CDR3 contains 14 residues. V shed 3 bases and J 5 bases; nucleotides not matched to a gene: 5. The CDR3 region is CASSSWDYQNIQYF. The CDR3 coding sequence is TGTGCCAGCAGCTCCTGGGACTATCAAAACATTCAGTACTTC. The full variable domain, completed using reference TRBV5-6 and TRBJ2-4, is DAGVTQSPTHLIKTRGQQVTLRCSPKSGHDTVSWYQQALGQGPQFIFQYYEEEERQRGNFPDRFSGHQFPNYSSELNVNALLLGDSALYLCASSSWDYQNIQYFGAGTRLSVL.

CDR3 DNA sequence: TGTGCCAGCAGTCGAGGACAGGGAACAACTAATGAAAAACTGTTTTTT. The encoded protein is CASSRGQGTTNEKLFF. V and J are TRBV7-9 and TRBJ1-4; 8 positions agree with TRBD1. The CDR3 contains 16 residues. Germline V gene data show CDR1 as SEHNR and CDR2 as FQNEAQ (reference sequence). V shed 6 bases and J 0 bases; nucleotides not matched to a gene: 6.

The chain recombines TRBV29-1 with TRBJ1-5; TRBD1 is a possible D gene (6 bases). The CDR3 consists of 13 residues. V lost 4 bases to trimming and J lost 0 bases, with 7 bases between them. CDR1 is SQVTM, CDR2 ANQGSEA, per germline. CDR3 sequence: CSVAGASNQPQHF. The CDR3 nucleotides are TGCAGCGTTGCGGGGGCTAGCAATCAGCCCCAGCATTTT.

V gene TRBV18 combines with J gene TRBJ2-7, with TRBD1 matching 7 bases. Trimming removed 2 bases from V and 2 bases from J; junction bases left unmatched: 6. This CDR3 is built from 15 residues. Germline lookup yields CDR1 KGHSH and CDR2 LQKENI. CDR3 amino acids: CASSPATGLTYEQYF. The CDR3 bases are TGTGCCAGCTCACCAGCGACAGGGCTAACCTACGAGCAGTACTTC.

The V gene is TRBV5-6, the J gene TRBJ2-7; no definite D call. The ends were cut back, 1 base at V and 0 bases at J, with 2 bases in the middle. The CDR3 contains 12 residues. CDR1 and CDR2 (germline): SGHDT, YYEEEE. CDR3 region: CASSLNSYEQYF. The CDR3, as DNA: TGTGCCAGCAGCTTGAACTCCTACGAGCAGTACTTC.

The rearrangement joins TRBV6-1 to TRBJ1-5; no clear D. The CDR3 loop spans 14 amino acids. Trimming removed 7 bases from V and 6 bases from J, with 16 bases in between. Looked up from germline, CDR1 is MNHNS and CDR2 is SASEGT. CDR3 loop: CASTTGSGPQPQHF. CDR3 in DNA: TGTGCCAGCACCACCGGCTCCGGGCCTCAGCCCCAGCATTTT.

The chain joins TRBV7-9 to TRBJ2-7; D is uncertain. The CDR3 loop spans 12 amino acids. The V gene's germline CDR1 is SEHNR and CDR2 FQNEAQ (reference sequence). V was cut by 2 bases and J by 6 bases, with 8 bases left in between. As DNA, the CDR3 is TGTGCCAGCAGCTTAAACAGTCTCGAGCAGTACTTC. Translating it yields CASSLNSLEQYF.

CDR3 residues: CASSQQSGGDNEQFF. CDR3 nucleotide sequence: TGTGCCAGCTCACAACAGAGCGGGGGAGACAATGAGCAGTTCTTC. The chain uses TRBV18 and TRBJ2-1, with 8 bases fitting TRBD2. J lost 5 bases, V lost 4 bases, and 7 bases had no gene match. The germline gives CDR1 KGHSH, CDR2 LQKENI. This CDR3 is 15 amino acids long.

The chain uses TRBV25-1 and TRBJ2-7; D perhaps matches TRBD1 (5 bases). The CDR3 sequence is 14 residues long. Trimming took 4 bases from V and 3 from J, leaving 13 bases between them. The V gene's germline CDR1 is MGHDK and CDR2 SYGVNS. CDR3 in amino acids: CASSADRPVYEQYF. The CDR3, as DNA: TGTGCCAGCAGTGCTGACAGACCAGTCTACGAGCAGTACTTC.

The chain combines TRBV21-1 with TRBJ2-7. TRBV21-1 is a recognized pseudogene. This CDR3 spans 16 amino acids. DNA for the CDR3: TGTGCCAGCAGCAAAAGTGTCGGTAGAAAAACCTACGAGCAGTACTTC. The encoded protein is CASSKSVGRKTYEQYF.

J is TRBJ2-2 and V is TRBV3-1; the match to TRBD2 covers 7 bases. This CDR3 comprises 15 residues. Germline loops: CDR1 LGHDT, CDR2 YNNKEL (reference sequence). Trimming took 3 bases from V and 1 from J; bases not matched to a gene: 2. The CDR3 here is CASSHLAGNTGELFF. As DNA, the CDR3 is TGTGCCAGCAGCCACTTAGCGGGGAACACCGGGGAGCTGTTTTTT.

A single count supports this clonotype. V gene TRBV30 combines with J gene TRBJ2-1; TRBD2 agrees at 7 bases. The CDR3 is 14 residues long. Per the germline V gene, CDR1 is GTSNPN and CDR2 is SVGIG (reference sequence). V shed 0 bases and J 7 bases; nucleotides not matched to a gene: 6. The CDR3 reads CAWSVRGRVNEQFF. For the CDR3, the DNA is TGTGCCTGGAGTGTAAGAGGGAGGGTTAATGAGCAGTTCTTC.